The clone carrying this T cell receptor (beta chain) has a handful of counts. The sample originates from a study of T cells in Graves' hyperthyroidism and ophthalmopathy. Regions amplified from RNA transcripts were the TCR beta CDR3 regions. First-round RT-PCR with HTBI primers amplified the TCR CDR3 region. TCRdb re-analysed the multiplex PCR reads in MiXCR, keeping a single row per CDR3 protein. The table includes some 180,000 distinct CDR3 sequences, about a sixth detected once. The germline CDR1 and CDR2 sequences are MNHNS and SASEGT. V was pared by 3 bases and J by 3 bases, with 8 bases between. CDR3 length: 13 amino acids.

The specimen sequenced was blood. The chain is built from TRBV6-1 and TRBJ1-1; TRBD1 might be the D (6 bases). The receptor's source is a woman between 50 and 59 years old with Graves' hyperthyroidism. The CDR3: CASSEPGDTEAFF. As DNA, the CDR3 is TGTGCCAGCAGTGAGCCAGGGGACACTGAAGCTTTCTTT.